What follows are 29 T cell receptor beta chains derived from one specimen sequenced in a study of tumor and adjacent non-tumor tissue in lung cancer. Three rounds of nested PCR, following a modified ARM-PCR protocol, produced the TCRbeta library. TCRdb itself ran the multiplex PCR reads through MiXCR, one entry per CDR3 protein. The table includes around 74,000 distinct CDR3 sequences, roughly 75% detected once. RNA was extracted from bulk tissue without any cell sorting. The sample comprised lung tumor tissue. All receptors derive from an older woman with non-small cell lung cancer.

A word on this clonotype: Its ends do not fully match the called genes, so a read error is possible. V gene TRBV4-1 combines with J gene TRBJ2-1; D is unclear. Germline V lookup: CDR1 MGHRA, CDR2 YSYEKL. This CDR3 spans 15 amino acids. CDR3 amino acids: CASSQCQSSYNEQFF. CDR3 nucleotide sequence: TGTGCCAGCAGTCAATGTCAGAGCTCCTACAATGAGCAGTTCTTC.

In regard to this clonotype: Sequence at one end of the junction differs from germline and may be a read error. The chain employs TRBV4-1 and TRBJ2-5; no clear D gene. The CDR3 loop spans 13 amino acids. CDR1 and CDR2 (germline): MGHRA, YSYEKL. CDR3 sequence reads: CDSSQGQEETQYF. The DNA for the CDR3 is TGCGACAGCAGCCAAGGTCAGGAAGAGACTCAGTACTTC.

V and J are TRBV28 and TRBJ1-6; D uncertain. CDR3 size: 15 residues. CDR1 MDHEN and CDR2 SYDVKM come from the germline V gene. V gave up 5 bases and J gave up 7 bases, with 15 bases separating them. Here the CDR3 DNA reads TGTGCCAGCAGTATATCGCAAGGAGGCAATTCACCCCTCCACTTT. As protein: CASSISQGGNSPLHF.

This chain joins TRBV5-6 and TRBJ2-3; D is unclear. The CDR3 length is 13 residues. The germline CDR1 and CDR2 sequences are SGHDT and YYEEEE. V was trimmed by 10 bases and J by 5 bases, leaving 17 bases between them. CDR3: CAGGLTWEDTQYF. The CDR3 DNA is TGTGCCGGCGGCTTGACGTGGGAAGATACGCAGTATTTT.

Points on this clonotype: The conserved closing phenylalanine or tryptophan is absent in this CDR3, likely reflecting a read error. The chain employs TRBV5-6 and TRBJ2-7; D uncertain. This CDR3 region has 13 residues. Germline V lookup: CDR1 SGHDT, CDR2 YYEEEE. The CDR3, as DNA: TGCGCCAGTACTACGGGCTCCTTCTACGAGCAGTACTCC. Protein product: CASTTGSFYEQYS.

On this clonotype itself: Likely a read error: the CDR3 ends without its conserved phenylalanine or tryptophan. For the CDR3, the DNA is TGTGCCAGCAGCTCCAGTTGGGTCGGGAGGGCCACTATTCCTCAGTTCTCC. Its translation: CASSSSWVGRATIPQFS. This chain links TRBV12-3 or TRBV12-4 with TRBJ2-1; 8 positions agree with TRBD2. The CDR3 runs 17 residues. The V and J ends lost 6 bases and 13 bases, in that order; junction bases with no gene match: 23.

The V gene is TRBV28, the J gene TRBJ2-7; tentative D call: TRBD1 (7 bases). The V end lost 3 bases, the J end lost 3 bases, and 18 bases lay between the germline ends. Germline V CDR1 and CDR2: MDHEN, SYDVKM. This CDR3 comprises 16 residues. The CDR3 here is CASSLLGGQLSYEQYF. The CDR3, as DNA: TGTGCCAGCAGTTTGCTGGGGGGACAGTTGAGCTACGAGCAGTACTTC.

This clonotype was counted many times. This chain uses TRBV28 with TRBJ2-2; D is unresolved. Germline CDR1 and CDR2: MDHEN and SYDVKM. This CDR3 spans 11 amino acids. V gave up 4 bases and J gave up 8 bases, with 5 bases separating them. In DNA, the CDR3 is TGTGCCAGCAGTTCCAGGGGGGAGCTGTTTTTT. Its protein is CASSSRGELFF.

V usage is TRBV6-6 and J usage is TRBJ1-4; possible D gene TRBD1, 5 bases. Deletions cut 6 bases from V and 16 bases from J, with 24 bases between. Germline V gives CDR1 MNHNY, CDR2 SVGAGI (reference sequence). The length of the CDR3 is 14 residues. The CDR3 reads CASRSGYFTSLQFF. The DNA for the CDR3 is TGTGCCAGCAGGTCAGGGTATTTCACCTCCCTGCAGTTTTTT.

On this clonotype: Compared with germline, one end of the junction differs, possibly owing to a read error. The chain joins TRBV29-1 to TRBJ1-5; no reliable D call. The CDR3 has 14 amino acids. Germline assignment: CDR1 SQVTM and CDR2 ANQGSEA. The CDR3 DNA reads TGCAGCGTTGAGACGGGGAATAGCAATCAGTCCCAGCATTTT. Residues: CSVETGNSNQSQHF. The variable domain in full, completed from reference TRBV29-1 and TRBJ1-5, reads SAVISQKPSRDICQRGTSLTIQCQVDSQVTMMFWYRQQPGQSLTLIATANQGSEATYESGFVIDKFPISRPNLTFSTLTVSNMSPEDSSIYLCSVETGNSNQSQHFGDGTRLSIL.

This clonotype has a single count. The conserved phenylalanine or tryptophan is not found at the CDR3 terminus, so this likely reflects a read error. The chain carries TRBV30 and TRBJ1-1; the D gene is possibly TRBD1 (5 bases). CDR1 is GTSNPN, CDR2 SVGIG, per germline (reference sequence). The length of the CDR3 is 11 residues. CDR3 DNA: TGTGCTTGGATCAGGGACACTGAAGCTTTCCTT. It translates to CAWIRDTEAFL.

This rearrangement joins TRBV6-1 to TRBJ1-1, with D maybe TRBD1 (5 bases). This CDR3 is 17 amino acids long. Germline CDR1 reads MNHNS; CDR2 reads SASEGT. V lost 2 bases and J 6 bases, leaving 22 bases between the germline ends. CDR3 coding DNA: TGTGCCAGCAGTGAAATTGCTATGGGGGTGTCTACCGCTGAAGCTTTCTTT. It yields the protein CASSEIAMGVSTAEAFF.

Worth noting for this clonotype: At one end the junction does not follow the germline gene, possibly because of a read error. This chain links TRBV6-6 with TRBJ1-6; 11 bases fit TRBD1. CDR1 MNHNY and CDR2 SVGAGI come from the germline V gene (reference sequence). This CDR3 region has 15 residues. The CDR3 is CARNWTGGYNSSLHF. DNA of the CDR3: TGTGCCAGGAATTGGACAGGGGGCTATAATTCATCCCTCCACTTT.

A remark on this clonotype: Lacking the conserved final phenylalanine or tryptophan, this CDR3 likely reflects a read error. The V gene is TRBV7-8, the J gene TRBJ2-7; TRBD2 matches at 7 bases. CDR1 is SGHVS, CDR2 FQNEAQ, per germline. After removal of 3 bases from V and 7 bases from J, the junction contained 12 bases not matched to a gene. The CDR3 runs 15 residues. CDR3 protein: CASSFLAAEAGEQYL. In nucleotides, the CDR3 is TGTGCCAGCAGCTTCCTAGCGGCGGAGGCTGGGGAGCAGTACCTC.

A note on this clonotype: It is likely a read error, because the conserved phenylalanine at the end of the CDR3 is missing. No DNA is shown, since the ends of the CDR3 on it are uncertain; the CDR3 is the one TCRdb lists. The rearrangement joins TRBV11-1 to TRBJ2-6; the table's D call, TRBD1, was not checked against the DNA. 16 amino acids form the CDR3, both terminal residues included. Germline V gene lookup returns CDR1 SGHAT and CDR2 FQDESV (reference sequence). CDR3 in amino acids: CASSSRDRRGANVLTS.

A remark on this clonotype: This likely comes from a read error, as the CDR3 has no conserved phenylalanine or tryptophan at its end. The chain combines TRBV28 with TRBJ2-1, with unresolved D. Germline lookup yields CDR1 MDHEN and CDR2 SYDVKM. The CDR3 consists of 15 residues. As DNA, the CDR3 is TGTGTCAGCAGTCCCACATCTTATGGCAACAATGAGCAGTTCCTC. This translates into CVSSPTSYGNNEQFL.

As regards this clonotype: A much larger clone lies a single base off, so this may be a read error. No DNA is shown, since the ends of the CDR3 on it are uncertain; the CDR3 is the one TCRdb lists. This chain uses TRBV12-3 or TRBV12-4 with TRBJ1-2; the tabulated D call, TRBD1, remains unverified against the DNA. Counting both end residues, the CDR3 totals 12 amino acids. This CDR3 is CAIFPVGDGSTF.

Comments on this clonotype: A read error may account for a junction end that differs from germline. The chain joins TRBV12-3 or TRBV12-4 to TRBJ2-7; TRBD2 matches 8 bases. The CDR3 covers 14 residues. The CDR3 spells CASGPSGSQNEQYF. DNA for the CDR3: TGTGCCAGCGGTCCGAGCGGGAGTCAAAACGAGCAGTATTTC.

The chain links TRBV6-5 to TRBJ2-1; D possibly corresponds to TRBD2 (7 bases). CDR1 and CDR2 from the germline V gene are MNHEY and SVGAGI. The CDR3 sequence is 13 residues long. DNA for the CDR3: TGTGCTGGCAGTTATTTAGGGGGGGATGAGCAGTTCTTC. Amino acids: CAGSYLGGDEQFF.

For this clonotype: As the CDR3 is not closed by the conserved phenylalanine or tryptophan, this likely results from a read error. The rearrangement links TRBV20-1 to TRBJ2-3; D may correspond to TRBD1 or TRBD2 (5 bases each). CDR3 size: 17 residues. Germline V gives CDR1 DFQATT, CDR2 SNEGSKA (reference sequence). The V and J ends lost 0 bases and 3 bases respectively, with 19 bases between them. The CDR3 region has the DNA TGCAGTGCTAGAGATCTGCAGGGCACGGGAACGACAGATACGCAGTATCTT. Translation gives CSARDLQGTGTTDTQYL.

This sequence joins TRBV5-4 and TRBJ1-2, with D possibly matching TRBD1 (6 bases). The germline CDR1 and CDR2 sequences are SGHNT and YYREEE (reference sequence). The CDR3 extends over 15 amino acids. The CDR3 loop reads CGSSLGGPGMAGYTF. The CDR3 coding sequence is TGTGGTAGCAGCTTGGGGGGGCCAGGGATGGCTGGCTACACCTTC.

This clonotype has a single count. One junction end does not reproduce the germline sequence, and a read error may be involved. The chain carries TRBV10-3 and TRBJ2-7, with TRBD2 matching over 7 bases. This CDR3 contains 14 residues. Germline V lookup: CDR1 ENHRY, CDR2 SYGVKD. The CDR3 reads CVSAPGGSPYEHYF. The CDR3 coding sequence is TGCGTCTCAGCACCGGGCGGGAGCCCCTACGAGCACTACTTC.

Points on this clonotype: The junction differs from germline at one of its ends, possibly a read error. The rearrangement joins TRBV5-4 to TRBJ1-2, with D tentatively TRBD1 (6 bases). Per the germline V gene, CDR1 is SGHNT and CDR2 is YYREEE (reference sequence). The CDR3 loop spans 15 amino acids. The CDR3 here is CTSSLGGPGVACYTF. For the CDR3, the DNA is TGTACCAGCAGCTTGGGGGGGCCAGGGGTGGCCTGCTACACCTTC. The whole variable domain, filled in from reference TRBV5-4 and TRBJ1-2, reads ETGVTQSPTHLIKTRGQQVTLRCSSQSGHNTVSWYQQALGQGPQFIFQYYREEENGRGNFPPRFSGLQFPNYSSELNVNALELDDSALYLCTSSLGGPGVACYTFGSGTRLTVV.

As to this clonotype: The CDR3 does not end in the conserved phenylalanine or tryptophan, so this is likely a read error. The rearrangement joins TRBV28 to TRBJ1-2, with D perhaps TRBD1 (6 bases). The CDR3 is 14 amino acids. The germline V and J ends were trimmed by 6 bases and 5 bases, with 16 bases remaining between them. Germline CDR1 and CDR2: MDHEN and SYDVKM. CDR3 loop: CASSLQGSHYGYTS. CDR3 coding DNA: TGTGCCAGCAGCCTTCAGGGGTCCCATTATGGCTACACCTCC.

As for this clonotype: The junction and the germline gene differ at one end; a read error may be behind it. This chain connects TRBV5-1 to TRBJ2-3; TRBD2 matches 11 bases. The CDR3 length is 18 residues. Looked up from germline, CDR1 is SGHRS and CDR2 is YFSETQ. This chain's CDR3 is CASRILAGVVGSTDTRYF. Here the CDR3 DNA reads TGCGCCAGCAGGATACTAGCGGGAGTAGTGGGCAGCACAGATACGCGGTATTTT.

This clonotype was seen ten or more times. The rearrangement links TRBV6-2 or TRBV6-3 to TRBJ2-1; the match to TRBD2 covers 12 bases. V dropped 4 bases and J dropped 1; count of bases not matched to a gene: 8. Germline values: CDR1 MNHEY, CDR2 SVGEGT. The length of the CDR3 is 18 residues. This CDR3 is CASSFPSGRAGSYNEQFF. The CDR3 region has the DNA TGTGCCAGCAGTTTTCCTAGCGGGAGGGCCGGGTCCTACAATGAGCAGTTCTTC.

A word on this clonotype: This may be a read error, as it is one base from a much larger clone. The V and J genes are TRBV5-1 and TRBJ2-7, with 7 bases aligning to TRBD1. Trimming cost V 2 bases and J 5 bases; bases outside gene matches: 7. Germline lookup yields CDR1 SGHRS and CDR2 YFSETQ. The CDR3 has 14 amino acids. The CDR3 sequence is CASSFLDRDDEQYF. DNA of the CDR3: TGCGCCAGCAGCTTTCTCGACAGGGATGACGAGCAGTACTTC.

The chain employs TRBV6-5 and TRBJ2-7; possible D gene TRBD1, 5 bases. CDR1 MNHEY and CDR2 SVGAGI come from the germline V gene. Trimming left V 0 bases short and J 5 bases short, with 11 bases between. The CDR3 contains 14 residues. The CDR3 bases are TGTGCCAGCAGTTACTCGACGGCAGGGAACGAGCAGTACTTC. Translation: CASSYSTAGNEQYF.

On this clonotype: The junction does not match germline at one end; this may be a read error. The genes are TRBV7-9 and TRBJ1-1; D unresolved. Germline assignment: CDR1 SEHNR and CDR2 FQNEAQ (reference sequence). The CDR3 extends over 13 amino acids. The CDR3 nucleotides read TGTGCCAGTAGCTACGGTCCAAACACTGAAGCTTTCTTT. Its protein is CASSYGPNTEAFF. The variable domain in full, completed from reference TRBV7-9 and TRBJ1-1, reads DTGVSQNPRHKITKRGQNVTFRCDPISEHNRLYWYRQTLGQGPEFLTYFQNEAQLEKSRLLSDRFSAERPKGSFSTLEIQRTEQGDSAMYLCASSYGPNTEAFFGQGTRLTVV.